This TCR beta chain was captured in a study of OX40 agonist ivuxolimab in advanced cancers. From germline, CDR1 is SEHNR and CDR2 FQNEAQ (reference sequence). This CDR3 is 15 amino acids long. Trimming at V came to 5 bases and at J to 5 bases, leaving 5 bases not matched to a gene. Repertoires were generated with immunoSEQ multiplex PCR, while TCRdb's copy carries only in-frame clones and drops some. The sample yields around 80,000 clones, approximately 89% seen once. Overall study results and limits: Some of the nonresponding patients also showed low levels of normalized T-cell clonal expansion. The average count of expanded clones was higher among CD8+ T cells than among CD4+. Clones of CD4+ and CD8+ blood T cells grew by week 6 at doses of 0.1 to 3.0 mg/kg.

In regard to this clone: What it recognizes is unknown.

This clonotype was sampled from an adult with an advanced solid tumor such as melanoma, head and neck, liver or kidney cancer. V is TRBV7-9 and J is TRBJ2-7; 14 positions agree with TRBD2. The input for sequencing was CD4+ or CD8+ T cells sorted from blood, taken in a trial of the OX40 agonist ivuxolimab. This CDR3 reads CASSRRTSGRNEQYF. The CDR3, as DNA: TGTGCCAGCAGCCGTAGGACTAGCGGGAGGAACGAGCAGTACTTC.